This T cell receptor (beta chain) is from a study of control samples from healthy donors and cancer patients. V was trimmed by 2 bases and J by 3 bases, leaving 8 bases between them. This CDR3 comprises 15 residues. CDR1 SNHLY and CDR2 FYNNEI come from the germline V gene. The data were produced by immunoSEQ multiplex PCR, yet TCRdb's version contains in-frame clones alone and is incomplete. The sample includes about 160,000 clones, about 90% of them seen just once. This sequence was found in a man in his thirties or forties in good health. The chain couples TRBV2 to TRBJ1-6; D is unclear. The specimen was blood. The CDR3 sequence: CASSEFHDYNSPLHF. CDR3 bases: TGTGCCAGCAGTGAATTCCACGACTATAATTCACCCCTCCACTTT.